These 21 T cell receptor beta chains originate from one sample sequenced in a study of beta chain features in type 1 diabetes. The isolated RNA, all of it, was reverse transcribed, so expressed TCRB transcripts were what got sequenced. Assay used: immunoSEQ multiplex PCR; TCRdb lists only in-frame clones, some missing. The sample holds some 200,000 clones; 9.5% to 13% are singletons and the top ten take 1% to 1.5%. The sample taken for sequencing was central memory CD4+ T cells from blood. The receptors were gathered from a man aged 18 to 35 in good health.

This clone was counted between two and nine times. The CDR3, as DNA: TGTGCCAGCAGTTTTGGTAGAGATCAGCCCCAGCATTTT. The encoded protein is CASSFGRDQPQHF. This chain connects TRBV27 to TRBJ1-5; no clear D gene. Trimming left V 3 bases short and J 5 bases short, with 8 bases between. Looked up from germline, CDR1 is MNHEY and CDR2 is SMNVEV (reference sequence). CDR3 length equals 13 residues.

V and J are TRBV2 and TRBJ2-4; no firm D call. The CDR3 loop spans 14 amino acids. Germline V gene lookup returns CDR1 SNHLY and CDR2 FYNNEI. V was cut by 5 bases and J by 4 bases, with 12 bases left in between. This CDR3 is CASSYPPRKNIQYF. The CDR3 nucleotides read TGTGCCAGCAGTTACCCGCCGAGAAAAAACATTCAGTACTTC.

This clone showed up many times. The V gene is TRBV5-5, the J gene TRBJ2-6; D is possibly TRBD1 or TRBD2 (5 bases each). The CDR3 contains 16 residues. V lost 4 bases to trimming and J lost 0 bases, with 11 bases between them. CDR1 and CDR2 (germline): SGHKS, YYEKEE (reference sequence). The CDR3 DNA sequence: TGTGCCAGCAGCGTCACCGGGACCTCTGGGGCCAACGTCCTGACTTTC. The encoded protein is CASSVTGTSGANVLTF.

This clone came up once. V gene TRBV6-6 combines with J gene TRBJ2-3; D perhaps matches TRBD2 (5 bases). Germline CDR1 reads MNHNY; CDR2 reads SVGAGI (reference sequence). The V and J ends lost 2 bases and 5 bases respectively, with 11 bases between them. The CDR3 runs 14 residues. CDR3 coding DNA: TGTGCCAGCAGTTACAGGCTAGCAGGAGATACGCAGTATTTT. Translation: CASSYRLAGDTQYF.

The chain couples TRBV2 to TRBJ2-3; D ambiguous. Trimming took 5 bases from V and 4 from J, leaving 4 bases between them. CDR1 and CDR2 from the germline V gene are SNHLY and FYNNEI. CDR3 length: 11 amino acids. The CDR3 spells CASSFPDTQYF. The CDR3 region has the DNA TGTGCCAGCAGTTTTCCAGATACGCAGTATTTT.

The chain employs TRBV2 and TRBJ1-2; 7 nucleotides line up with TRBD1. Germline V gene sequence: CDR1 SNHLY, CDR2 FYNNEI. With 4 bases clipped from V and 1 base from J, the junction kept 0 bases outside the gene matches. The CDR3 contains 13 residues. CDR3 in DNA: TGTGCCAGCAGTGGGGACAGTAACTATGGCTACACCTTC. Residues: CASSGDSNYGYTF.

This clone came up many times. This chain links TRBV5-4 with TRBJ2-4; weak D call: TRBD2 (5 bases). V was cut by 6 bases and J by 1 base, with 20 bases left in between. CDR1 is SGHNT and CDR2 is YYREEE in the germline V gene (reference sequence). The CDR3 extends over 17 amino acids. CDR3 residues: CASTYGGTSVAKNIQYF. The DNA of the CDR3 is TGTGCCAGCACCTACGGAGGTACCTCGGTGGCCAAAAACATTCAGTACTTC.

This clone was seen only a few times. The V gene is TRBV18, the J gene TRBJ2-2, with unresolved D. Germline V gene data show CDR1 as KGHSH and CDR2 as LQKENI. V lost 3 bases to trimming and J lost 4 bases, with 6 bases between them. The CDR3 contains 13 residues. CDR3 sequence: CASSPSGTGELFF. The DNA for the CDR3 is TGTGCCAGCTCACCCTCAGGCACCGGGGAGCTGTTTTTT.

This clone was observed a handful of times. The chain employs TRBV10-3 and TRBJ1-1; D possibly corresponds to TRBD1 (5 bases). Germline V gene data show CDR1 as ENHRY and CDR2 as SYGVKD. V lost 6 bases, J lost 1 base, and 15 bases lay in between. The CDR3 loop spans 15 amino acids. CDR3 protein: CAIRTTGSANTEAFF. The CDR3 DNA reads TGTGCCATCAGGACAACAGGTTCCGCGAACACTGAAGCTTTCTTT.

This clone appeared a single time. CDR3 nucleotide sequence: TGTGCCAGCAGTGAAAGGGGTCAGCAGTTCTTC. Its protein is CASSERGQQFF. This chain uses TRBV6-1 with TRBJ2-1; D is perhaps TRBD1 (5 bases). CDR3 length equals 11 residues. Trimming took 2 bases from V and 11 from J, leaving 7 bases between them. Germline V gene lookup returns CDR1 MNHNS and CDR2 SASEGT.

The genes are TRBV28 and TRBJ2-7, with D possibly TRBD2 on 6 matching bases. This CDR3 has 16 amino acids. V lost 3 bases, J lost 0 bases, and 15 bases lay in between. Germline V gives CDR1 MDHEN, CDR2 SYDVKM. The CDR3 spells CASSLAGSESSYEQYF. The CDR3 DNA sequence: TGTGCCAGCAGTTTGGCGGGATCCGAAAGCTCCTACGAGCAGTACTTC.

The chain combines TRBV30 with TRBJ1-5, with D unresolved. Germline V gives CDR1 GTSNPN, CDR2 SVGIG (reference sequence). V lost 3 bases, J lost 0 bases, and 9 bases lay in between. The CDR3 totals 14 residues. The CDR3 nucleotides read TGTGCCTGGAGGAGAGGAAATAGCAATCAGCCCCAGCATTTT. Its translation: CAWRRGNSNQPQHF.

This clone was detected only a few times. The rearrangement uses TRBV18 and TRBJ2-1; D ambiguous. V was shortened by 0 bases and J by 6 bases, with 21 bases between the two germline ends. CDR3 length: 18 residues. Germline-derived CDR1 and CDR2 are KGHSH and LQKENI. This CDR3 is CASSPPLVSRVSSNEQFF. The DNA for the CDR3 is TGTGCCAGCTCACCACCTCTGGTCTCAAGGGTCAGTTCCAATGAGCAGTTCTTC.

This clone was seen only a few times. The chain recombines TRBV29-1 with TRBJ2-2; maybe TRBD1 (6 bases). V was pared by 7 bases and J by 8 bases, with 26 bases between. Germline V gene lookup returns CDR1 SQVTM and CDR2 ANQGSEA. This CDR3 is built from 16 residues. CDR3 in DNA: TGCAGCGCATCCTCCGGGACACGGGGCACCTGGGGGGAGCTGTTTTTT. It codes for CSASSGTRGTWGELFF.

This clone was seen only a few times. The rearrangement joins TRBV5-4 to TRBJ2-1, with a tentative D call TRBD2 (5 bases). V was clipped by 3 bases and J by 9 bases, with 10 bases between them. The germline V gene has CDR1 SGHNT and CDR2 YYREEE (reference sequence). The CDR3 has 12 residues. This chain's CDR3 is CASSSLAGEQFF. In DNA, the CDR3 is TGTGCCAGCAGCTCCCTAGCAGGTGAGCAGTTCTTC.

This clone appeared a few times. At one boundary the junction diverges from the germline segment, which might be a read error. V is TRBV11-1 and J is TRBJ2-1; D remains ambiguous. The germline V gene encodes CDR1 SGHAT and CDR2 FQDESV (reference sequence). The CDR3 has 14 residues. The CDR3 DNA follows: TGTGCTAGCACGGTAGGGAACTCCTACAATGAGCAGTTCTTC. This encodes CASTVGNSYNEQFF.

V usage is TRBV18 and J usage is TRBJ2-4, with a possible D match to TRBD1 (6 bases). CDR1 is KGHSH and CDR2 is LQKENI in the germline V gene. Trimming took off 2 bases at V and 0 bases at J, with 11 bases between the two ends. CDR3 length: 16 residues. In nucleotides, the CDR3 is TGTGCCAGCTCACCAAAGGACAGTCTAGCCAAAAACATTCAGTACTTC. Encoded protein: CASSPKDSLAKNIQYF.

This clone has only a few counts. The V call is TRBV5-1, the J call TRBJ2-5, with D uncertain. From germline, CDR1 is SGHRS and CDR2 YFSETQ. The CDR3 is 13 residues long. Trimming pared 1 base from V and 3 bases from J, leaving 7 bases between. The CDR3 DNA sequence: TGCGCCAGCAGCTTGAACAGTGAAGAGACCCAGTACTTC. It codes for CASSLNSEETQYF. The full variable domain, completed using reference TRBV5-1 and TRBJ2-5, is KAGVTQTPRYLIKTRGQQVTLSCSPISGHRSVSWYQQTPGQGLQFLFEYFSETQRNKGNFPGRFSGRQFSNSRSEMNVSTLELGDSALYLCASSLNSEETQYFGPGTRLLVL.

V and J are TRBV27 and TRBJ2-7; D not certain. Per germline, CDR1 MNHEY and CDR2 SMNVEV (reference sequence). This CDR3 spans 16 amino acids. V lost 2 bases and J lost 0, with 14 bases in between. The CDR3, as DNA: TGTGCCAGCAGTTTAAGTAACCGCGGCTTCTCCTACGAGCAGTACTTC. Translating it yields CASSLSNRGFSYEQYF.

The rearrangement joins TRBV29-1 to TRBJ1-3, with D uncertain. Germline loops: CDR1 SQVTM, CDR2 ANQGSEA. V was clipped by 4 bases and J by 0 bases, with 4 bases between them. This CDR3 spans 12 amino acids. In DNA form, the CDR3 reads TGCAGCGTTGGCGTCTCTGGAAACACCATATATTTT. Protein product: CSVGVSGNTIYF.

Turning to this clone: Different DNA sequences within this sample yield the same CDR3. The chain recombines TRBV19 with TRBJ1-2; D not resolved. This CDR3 spans 13 amino acids. The V gene's germline CDR1 is LNHDA and CDR2 SQIVND (reference sequence). Trimming cost V 3 bases and J 1 base, with 6 bases left between them. Here the CDR3 reads CASSIRSNYGYTF. The CDR3 bases are TGTGCCAGTAGTATTCGAAGTAACTATGGCTACACCTTC. Complete variable domain (other parts from reference TRBV19 and TRBJ1-2): DGGITQSPKYLFRKEGQNVTLSCEQNLNHDAMYWYRQDPGQGLRLIYYSQIVNDFQKGDIAEGYSVSREKKESFPLTVTSAQKNPTAFYLCASSIRSNYGYTFGSGTRLTVV.